Sequencing of this TCR beta chain was carried out in a study of cytomegalovirus exposure and HLA in healthy donors. The V gene's germline CDR1 is SEHNR and CDR2 FQNEAQ (reference sequence). V lost 6 bases to trimming and J lost 6 bases; unmatched junction nucleotides: 11. This CDR3 spans 15 amino acids. Study-level points and caveats: Cytomegalovirus status was reportedly diagnosed by the classifier with high sensitivity and specificity. Roughly uniform depth of sequencing across donors was assumed in presence/absence analyses. Trimming of TCR beta V- and J-genes showed a link, identified in a later analysis, to a missense DCLRE1C variant. CMV serostatus was the only immune exposure information that was available.

A note on this clone: Its specificity is not known.

Use of 60 Vbeta and 13 Jbeta primers characterized the PCR. Method: immunoSEQ multiplex PCR; TCRdb's copy keeps in-frame clones and lacks some. The table includes about 160,000 clones, around 80% detected once. The material sequenced was PBMCs. V and J are TRBV7-9 and TRBJ2-1; 7 positions match TRBD1. This clonotype was sampled from a woman aged 45-59 years in good health and CMV-seropositive. The CDR3 DNA is TGTGCCAGCAGTTTAACAGGGGATACCCTCAATGAGCAGTTCTTC. This gives the protein CASSLTGDTLNEQFF.